These 29 T cell receptor beta chains originate from one sample sequenced in a study of monozygotic twins with cystic fibrosis. Sequencing was performed with immunoSEQ multiplex PCR; in TCRdb, only in-frame clones are kept and a portion is missing. In the table there are tens of thousands of clones, around 85% of which are singletons. Sequencing used blood. Every receptor here comes from a girl between 2 and 10 years old with cystic fibrosis.

The sample holds a few counts of this clone. The chain employs TRBV6-5 and TRBJ1-4, with D hard to call. This CDR3 is built from 13 residues. V lost 7 bases and J lost 8, with 14 bases in between. In germline, CDR1 is MNHEY, CDR2 SVGAGI. CDR3 sequence (DNA): TGTGCCAGCACCTCCTTTATGGGGGAAAAACTGTTTTTT. Protein: CASTSFMGEKLFF.

This clone has a single count. The chain uses TRBV9 and TRBJ1-1, with D unclear. Germline lookup yields CDR1 SGDLS and CDR2 YYNGEE. This CDR3 is 13 amino acids long. V lost 3 bases to trimming and J lost 4 bases, with 10 bases between them. The CDR3 loop is CASSESSGTEAFF. The CDR3 region has the DNA TGTGCCAGCAGCGAGTCGTCGGGCACTGAAGCTTTCTTT.

A word on this clone: Additional DNA sequences in this sample encode the identical CDR3. The rearrangement links TRBV27 to TRBJ2-7; D is ambiguous. Germline loops: CDR1 MNHEY, CDR2 SMNVEV (reference sequence). The CDR3 contains 11 residues. V lost 4 bases and J lost 0, with 1 base in between. This CDR3 is CASSSSYEQYF. The DNA for the CDR3 is TGTGCCAGCAGTTCCTCCTACGAGCAGTACTTC.

The chain joins TRBV5-4 to TRBJ2-5, with D possibly being TRBD1 (6 bases). Looked up from germline, CDR1 is SGHNT and CDR2 is YYREEE (reference sequence). V was clipped by 1 base and J by 3 bases, with 7 bases between them. CDR3 size: 13 residues. CDR3: CASSLQGKETQYF. In nucleotides, the CDR3 is TGTGCCAGCAGCTTGCAGGGGAAAGAGACCCAGTACTTC.

On this clone itself: Other nucleotide sequences from this sample produce the same CDR3. The rearrangement joins TRBV27 to TRBJ2-7, with D possibly TRBD2 on 5 matching bases. CDR3 length: 13 amino acids. Between the trimmed V and J ends, which lost 5 bases and 4 bases, there was a span of 12 bases. Per germline, CDR1 MNHEY and CDR2 SMNVEV (reference sequence). In nucleotides, the CDR3 is TGTGCCAGCAGTCTTTCTGGCGGGTACGAGCAGTACTTC. It encodes CASSLSGGYEQYF.

V gene TRBV27 combines with J gene TRBJ2-3; D ambiguous. Trimming shortened V by 4 bases and J by 6 bases, and 8 bases separated the two germline ends. Germline V gene sequence: CDR1 MNHEY, CDR2 SMNVEV (reference sequence). The CDR3 runs to 12 residues. The CDR3 reads CASSYDGDTQYF. The CDR3 coding sequence is TGTGCCAGCAGTTATGATGGGGATACGCAGTATTTT.

The J gene is TRBJ2-3, the V gene TRBV27; 7 nucleotides line up with TRBD1. J was trimmed by 0 bases and V by 10 bases; bases with no gene match: 7. There are 14 residues in the CDR3. Per germline, CDR1 MNHEY and CDR2 SMNVEV (reference sequence). The CDR3 nucleotides are TGTGCCACCCGGGACAGCCCTAGCACAGATACGCAGTATTTT. This sequence encodes CATRDSPSTDTQYF.

This clone was seen a single time. V is TRBV30 and J is TRBJ1-2; weak D call: TRBD1 (6 bases). Germline lookup yields CDR1 GTSNPN and CDR2 SVGIG (reference sequence). There are 15 residues in the CDR3. V was pared by 3 bases and J by 3 bases, with 17 bases between. The CDR3 sequence is CAWRLPGGGDYGYTF. Written as DNA, the CDR3 is TGTGCCTGGAGACTCCCGGGAGGGGGAGACTATGGCTACACCTTC.

Only a few counts were recorded for this clone. The gene calls are TRBV7-2 and TRBJ1-5; no reliable D call. The CDR3 covers 15 residues. The germline gives CDR1 SGHTA, CDR2 FQGNSA. The V end lost 5 bases, the J end lost 1 base, and 12 bases lay between the germline ends. The DNA of the CDR3 is TGTGCCAGCAGCCCGGACTACTACAGCAATCAGCCCCAGCATTTT. Translating gives CASSPDYYSNQPQHF.

The chain has TRBV28 and TRBJ1-5; D uncertain. CDR3 length equals 15 residues. CDR1 and CDR2 from the germline V gene are MDHEN and SYDVKM. Trimming pared 2 bases from V and 5 bases from J, leaving 13 bases between. The CDR3 region is CASSLNSPVDQPQHF. In nucleotides, the CDR3 is TGTGCCAGCAGTTTAAACAGTCCAGTCGATCAGCCCCAGCATTTT.

The V call is TRBV9, the J call TRBJ1-1, with D hard to call. The V end was cut by 0 bases, the J end by 5 bases, with 8 bases between. The germline V gene has CDR1 SGDLS and CDR2 YYNGEE. The CDR3 runs to 13 residues. CDR3 sequence: CASSVGGETEAFF. The CDR3 DNA is TGTGCCAGCAGCGTAGGCGGGGAAACTGAAGCTTTCTTT.

The chain couples TRBV27 to TRBJ1-3; D call uncertain. The CDR3 is 13 residues long. Germline values: CDR1 MNHEY, CDR2 SMNVEV (reference sequence). Trimming pared 2 bases from V and 4 bases from J, leaving 6 bases between. CDR3 sequence: CASSLNVGNTIYF. Written as DNA, the CDR3 is TGTGCCAGCAGTTTAAATGTCGGAAACACCATATATTTT.

The V gene is TRBV5-4, the J gene TRBJ1-1, with D possibly TRBD1 on 6 matching bases. The CDR3 is made up of 14 amino acids. Germline CDR1 reads SGHNT; CDR2 reads YYREEE (reference sequence). V was clipped by 0 bases and J by 5 bases, with 11 bases between them. This CDR3 is CASSLDREETEAFF. For the CDR3, the DNA is TGTGCCAGCAGCTTGGACAGGGAAGAAACTGAAGCTTTCTTT.

The chain links TRBV5-1 to TRBJ1-3; possibly TRBD1 for D (6 bases). This CDR3 comprises 13 residues. Germline lookup yields CDR1 SGHRS and CDR2 YFSETQ. Trimming cost V 0 bases and J 7 bases, with 8 bases left between them. This CDR3 is CASSLGRGNTIYF. CDR3 nucleotide sequence: TGCGCCAGCAGCTTGGGGAGGGGGAACACCATATATTTT.

This clone was observed a handful of times. V usage is TRBV2 and J usage is TRBJ1-1; TRBD1 aligns across 7 bases. CDR3 size: 14 residues. J was trimmed by 3 bases and V by 9 bases; bases with no gene match: 10. Germline lookup yields CDR1 SNHLY and CDR2 FYNNEI. The CDR3: CASRPGGGDTEAFF. CDR3 coding DNA: TGTGCCAGTCGACCAGGGGGAGGGGACACTGAAGCTTTCTTT.

The rearrangement joins TRBV7-2 to TRBJ1-1; D gene unclear. The CDR3 totals 14 residues. Germline loops: CDR1 SGHTA, CDR2 FQGNSA. V dropped 4 bases and J dropped 11 bases, with 20 bases sitting between them. CDR3 DNA sequence: TGTGCCAGCAGCTCGGCACCGGGTCTCCCCTGGGCTTTCTTT. As protein: CASSSAPGLPWAFF.

The chain combines TRBV14 with TRBJ2-3; tentatively, D is TRBD1 or TRBD2 (6 bases each). CDR1 is SGHDN, CDR2 FVKESK, per germline. The CDR3 sequence is 18 residues long. V lost 5 bases and J 0 bases, leaving 21 bases between the germline ends. The CDR3: CASSEWRHREVSTDTQYF. The CDR3 DNA sequence: TGTGCCAGCAGCGAATGGAGACACAGGGAGGTTAGCACAGATACGCAGTATTTT.

The chain links TRBV30 to TRBJ1-2; perhaps TRBD1 as D (5 bases). Per the germline V gene, CDR1 is GTSNPN and CDR2 is SVGIG (reference sequence). Deletions cut 3 bases from V and 1 base from J, with 6 bases between. The CDR3 loop spans 12 amino acids. CDR3 DNA sequence: TGTGCCTGGAGCGGGGGTAACTATGGCTACACCTTC. Translation gives CAWSGGNYGYTF. Filled out from reference TRBV30 and TRBJ1-2, the complete variable domain reads SQTIHQWPATLVQPVGSPLSLECTVEGTSNPNLYWYRQAAGRGLQLLFYSVGIGQISSEVPQNLSASRPQDRQFILSSKKLLLSDSGFYLCAWSGGNYGYTFGSGTRLTVV.

This clone was detected only once. This chain uses TRBV5-4 with TRBJ1-2, with D perhaps matching TRBD1 (5 bases). CDR3 length: 15 residues. With 0 bases removed from V and 6 bases from J, the gap between germline ends came to 15 bases. Germline CDR1 and CDR2: SGHNT and YYREEE (reference sequence). For the CDR3, the DNA is TGTGCCAGCAGCTTGGCGTCCTCCGGGGCACATGGCTACACCTTC. This codes for CASSLASSGAHGYTF.

This clone was seen once. The CDR3 DNA sequence: TGTGCCAGCAGTCCCTTGATAAGCCAGGGTAACTATGGCTACACCTTC. Its translation is CASSPLISQGNYGYTF. The chain uses TRBV2 and TRBJ1-2; maybe TRBD1 (5 bases). The ends were cut back, 5 bases at V and 1 base at J, with 17 bases in the middle. The V gene's germline CDR1 is SNHLY and CDR2 FYNNEI. The CDR3 extends over 16 amino acids. Variable domain in full (rest from reference TRBV2 and TRBJ1-2): EPEVTQTPSHQVTQMGQEVILRCVPISNHLYFYWYRQILGQKVEFLVSFYNNEISEKSEIFDDQFSVERPDGSNFTLKIRSTKLEDSAMYFCASSPLISQGNYGYTFGSGTRLTVV.

V is TRBV29-1 and J is TRBJ1-1; tentatively, D is TRBD1 (6 bases). The CDR3 consists of 11 residues. The ends were cut back, 6 bases at V and 7 bases at J, with 12 bases in the middle. Germline V gene lookup returns CDR1 SQVTM and CDR2 ANQGSEA. The CDR3 protein is CSVSRGGEAFF. In DNA, the CDR3 is TGCAGCGTGTCAAGGGGGGGTGAAGCTTTCTTT. The complete variable domain, with remaining parts taken from reference TRBV29-1 and TRBJ1-1, reads SAVISQKPSRDICQRGTSLTIQCQVDSQVTMMFWYRQQPGQSLTLIATANQGSEATYESGFVIDKFPISRPNLTFSTLTVSNMSPEDSSIYLCSVSRGGEAFFGQGTRLTVV.

The rearrangement joins TRBV2 to TRBJ2-3; weak D call: TRBD2 (5 bases). This CDR3 is built from 13 residues. V lost 2 bases, J lost 14 bases, and 17 bases lay in between. Germline V gene sequence: CDR1 SNHLY, CDR2 FYNNEI. The CDR3 coding sequence is TGTGCCAGCAGTGAAACCAATTGGAACCGGGGGTATTTT. Encoded protein: CASSETNWNRGYF.

The V and J genes are TRBV4-1 and TRBJ1-2, with 8 bases lining up with TRBD1. V shed 4 bases and J 5 bases; nucleotides not matched to a gene: 9. Germline loops: CDR1 MGHRA, CDR2 YSYEKL. The CDR3 has 15 residues. The CDR3 nucleotides read TGCGCCAGCAGCCGCTTACCGGGACAGGAGTATGGCTACACCTTC. This encodes CASSRLPGQEYGYTF.

The chain recombines TRBV29-1 with TRBJ1-2; D perhaps matches TRBD1 (6 bases). This CDR3 contains 12 residues. Germline-derived CDR1 and CDR2 are SQVTM and ANQGSEA. Trimming pared 1 base from V and 6 bases from J, leaving 9 bases between. In DNA, the CDR3 is TGCAGCGTTGAAGCAGGGGAGGATGGCTACACCTTC. Translating gives CSVEAGEDGYTF.

This clone was counted a few times. The V gene is TRBV9, the J gene TRBJ1-1; 9 nucleotides agree with TRBD1. The CDR3 is 15 residues long. V was clipped by 2 bases and J by 1 base; unmatched bases: 3. Germline-derived CDR1 and CDR2 are SGDLS and YYNGEE. CDR3 sequence reads: CASSVGTGKNTEAFF. For the CDR3, the DNA is TGTGCCAGCAGCGTCGGGACAGGGAAGAACACTGAAGCTTTCTTT.

This clone was detected a few times. The J gene is TRBJ1-1, the V gene TRBV9; D unclear. Germline values: CDR1 SGDLS, CDR2 YYNGEE. The CDR3 extends over 13 amino acids. Trimming cost V 1 base and J 0 bases, with 4 bases left between them. DNA for the CDR3: TGTGCCAGCAGCGTATGGGTGAACACTGAAGCTTTCTTT. Its translation is CASSVWVNTEAFF.

The chain carries TRBV5-6 and TRBJ2-1, with 9 bases lining up with TRBD2. Germline V gives CDR1 SGHDT, CDR2 YYEEEE. Germline trimming cut 4 bases from V and 4 bases from J; bases unmatched to any gene: 6. The CDR3 consists of 15 residues. CDR3 sequence reads: CASSPRSGGYNEQFF. The CDR3 region has the DNA TGTGCCAGCAGCCCCCGGAGCGGGGGGTACAATGAGCAGTTCTTC.

The J gene is TRBJ2-7, the V gene TRBV2; 10 bases map to TRBD2. With 6 bases clipped from V and 2 bases from J, the junction kept 10 bases outside the gene matches. This CDR3 has 16 amino acids. Looked up from germline, CDR1 is SNHLY and CDR2 is FYNNEI. CDR3 nucleotide sequence: TGTGCCAGCAGCGCTAGGGGACTAGCGAGAACCTACGAGCAGTACTTC. It codes for CASSARGLARTYEQYF.

The table lists this clone with a few counts. This sequence joins TRBV27 and TRBJ2-7; D gene uncertain. CDR1 and CDR2 (germline): MNHEY, SMNVEV (reference sequence). The V and J ends lost 0 bases and 7 bases respectively, with 16 bases between them. The CDR3 loop spans 15 amino acids. The CDR3 region is CASSLSSGQIWEQYF. The CDR3 region has the DNA TGTGCCAGCAGTTTATCGTCGGGCCAGATCTGGGAGCAGTACTTC.